This T cell receptor beta chain originates from a study of blood T cell repertoires in COVID-19. Germline CDR1 and CDR2: SGDLS and YYNGEE. There are 14 residues in the CDR3. Trimming stripped 3 bases from V and 8 bases from J, with 17 bases between. Profiled with immunoSEQ multiplex PCR; TCRdb holds only in-frame clones, not every one. Of some 200,000 clones listed, approximately 90% are singletons. There are a few counts of this clone. The clonotype was recovered from a woman between 18 and 29 years old who had recovered from COVID-19. Specimen: peripheral blood. The rearrangement uses TRBV9 and TRBJ1-2; tentatively, D is TRBD1 (5 bases). CDR3 protein: CASSAYSGGSGYTF. CDR3 nucleotide sequence: TGTGCCAGCAGCGCCTACTCCGGGGGAAGCGGCTACACCTTC.